This entry concerns a single T cell receptor (beta chain). Its matching antigen is unknown. The sample originates from a study of chemoradiotherapy in HPV16-positive cancers. Libraries were prepared by immunoSEQ multiplex PCR; TCRdb keeps only in-frame clonotypes and omits some of them. Among about 15,000 clones listed, 70% were seen once. Notes on the study in general: During treatment, candidate HPV-specific clones and E7-related motifs expanded in tumor.

This TCR came from a human donor with HPV-associated anogenital cancer. The sequencing used tumor tissue, collected from a patient who underwent chemoradiotherapy.

The CDR3 nucleotides read TGCGCCAGCAGCGCGGCCGGACAGTTCCATGGCTACACCTTC. It specifies CASSAAGQFHGYTF. This rearrangement joins TRBV5-1 to TRBJ1-2; the D gene is possibly TRBD1 (6 bases). Germline-derived CDR1 and CDR2 are SGHRS and YFSETQ. V lost 4 bases, J lost 6 bases, and 16 bases lay in between. CDR3 size: 14 residues. Drawing the rest from reference TRBV5-1 and TRBJ1-2, the complete variable domain is KAGVTQTPRYLIKTRGQQVTLSCSPISGHRSVSWYQQTPGQGLQFLFEYFSETQRNKGNFPGRFSGRQFSNSRSEMNVSTLELGDSALYLCASSAAGQFHGYTFGSGTRLTVV.